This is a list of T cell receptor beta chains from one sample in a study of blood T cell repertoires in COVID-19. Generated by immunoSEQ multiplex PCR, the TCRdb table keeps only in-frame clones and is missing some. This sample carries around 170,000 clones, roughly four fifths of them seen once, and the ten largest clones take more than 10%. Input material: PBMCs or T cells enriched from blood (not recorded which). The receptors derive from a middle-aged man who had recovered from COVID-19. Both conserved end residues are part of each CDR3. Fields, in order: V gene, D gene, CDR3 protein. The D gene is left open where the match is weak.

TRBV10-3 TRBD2 CAISVPSGGTNTGELFF
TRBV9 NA CASSVGDTQLSYEQYF
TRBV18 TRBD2 CASSLIGGAQETQYF
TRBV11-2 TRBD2 CASSQSLAGANYEQYF
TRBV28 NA CASSREGSGYGYTF
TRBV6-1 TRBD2 CASSEYGGGYNEQFF
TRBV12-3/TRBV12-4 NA CASRTSGANVLTF
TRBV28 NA CASGIGIWGGRGTEAFF
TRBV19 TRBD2 CASSIEAGVGEQYF
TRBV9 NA CASSVEGHSGNTIYF
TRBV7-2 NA CASSLRQGGDGYTF
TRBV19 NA CASSIWTDKAIYGYTF
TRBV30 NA CAWSLTAYGYTF
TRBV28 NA CASSRSAYGYTF
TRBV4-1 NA CASSPRAGTDTQYF
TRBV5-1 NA CASSVDGNVNTEAFF
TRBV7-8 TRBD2 CASSRFLAGGLDEQFF
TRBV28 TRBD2 CASSLGVSGGTDTLETQYF
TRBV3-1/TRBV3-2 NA CASSHSLVAQGGYTF
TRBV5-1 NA CASSGQGSTNEKLFF
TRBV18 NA CASWGPNYGYTF
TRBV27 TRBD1 CASSSTGGGYTF
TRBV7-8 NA CASSTSGTMNNTF
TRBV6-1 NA CASSEGNRAYQPQHF
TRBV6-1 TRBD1 CASSEWRQGNYGYTF
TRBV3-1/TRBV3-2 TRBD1 CASSTQGTAWGYTF
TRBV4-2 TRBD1 CASSRDRGRDSPLHF
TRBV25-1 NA CASTGGFTSPLHF
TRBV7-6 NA CASSQAQSTGELFF
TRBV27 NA CASSLRGWEMGTEAFF
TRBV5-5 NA CASSRAGQFSGNTIYF
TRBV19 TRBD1 CASSGQGAQPQHF
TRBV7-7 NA CASTSSGGTDTQYF
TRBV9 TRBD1 CASSVTGTAFNEKLFF
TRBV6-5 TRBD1 CASKAGTANQPQHF
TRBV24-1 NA CATSEPWGYTF
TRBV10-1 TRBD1 CASSRDRPNTGELFF
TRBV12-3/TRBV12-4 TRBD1 CASSSQGARGYTF
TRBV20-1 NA CSASLAASGNTIYF
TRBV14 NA CASSQVRGYEQYF
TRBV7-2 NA CASSFSGRGGYTF
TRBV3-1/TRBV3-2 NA CASSQTSRSNQPQHF
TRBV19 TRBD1 CASSQPGSGGQPQHF
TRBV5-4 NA CASSFARDAGYTF
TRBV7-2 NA CASSLVPFNTEAFF
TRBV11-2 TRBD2 CASSLTSGGTLQETQYF
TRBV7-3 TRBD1 CASSRQGQDTGELFF
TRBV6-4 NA CASSAGAFRADTQYF
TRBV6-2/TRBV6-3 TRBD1 CASSYGTGNSYEQYF
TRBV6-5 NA CASTTGDGSSPLHF
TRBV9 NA CASSVEAGSSYNSPLHF
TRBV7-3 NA CASSLTAGEQFF
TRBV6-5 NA CASKWPQDGSPLHF
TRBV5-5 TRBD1 CASSSGQGASKRGYGYTF